This entry is about one TCR beta chain. What it binds is not known. At one end the junction does not follow the germline gene, possibly because of a read error. These data are taken from a study of cytomegalovirus exposure and HLA in healthy donors. Findings and limits, study-wide: The dataset shows that most TCR sequences were rare, while some public TCRs occurred in many donors. As was reported, the HLA-A and HLA-B alleles of most subjects were accurately predicted from TCR beta sequences. Later analysis showed TCR association rates varying by HLA locus, highest for DRB1 and lowest for HLA-C. Certain sequence variants were highly shared and formed a cluster, and this cluster was likely a sequencing artifact.

60 Vbeta and 13 Jbeta primers were used in PCR. TCRdb's table, derived via immunoSEQ multiplex PCR, lists solely in-frame clones and lacks some. The table shows roughly 100,000 clones, with approximately 66% occurring only once. This sequence was found in a man aged 35 to 55 in good health and CMV-seropositive. The sequencing input was PBMCs.

CDR3 nucleotides: TGTGCCAGCAGCACATCTACCGGGACAGCCGACTTC. Translation gives CASSTSTGTADF. The V call is TRBV7-9, the J call TRBJ2-5; 7 bases fit TRBD1. Germline V gene sequence: CDR1 SEHNR, CDR2 FQNEAQ (reference sequence). The CDR3 runs to 12 residues. The full variable domain, its missing parts supplied by reference TRBV7-9 and TRBJ2-5, is DTGVSQNPRHKITKRGQNVTFRCDPISEHNRLYWYRQTLGQGPEFLTYFQNEAQLEKSRLLSDRFSAERPKGSFSTLEIQRTEQGDSAMYLCASSTSTGTADFGPGTRLLVL.